This T cell receptor beta chain is drawn from a study of shared clonotypes between healthy human individuals. The split of CD4+ cells yielded CD45RA+ naive and CD45RA-negative memory subsets. The CDR3 is 17 amino acids. J gave up 4 bases and V 0 bases, and 9 bases lay outside the gene matches. Germline assignment: CDR1 SGHRS and CDR2 YFSETQ. The genomic DNA of each subset was split evenly across several immunoSEQ plates. Methods used by the authors: In the immunoSEQ data, sequences were junction-only and lacked quality scores, so filtering differed. The table came from immunoSEQ multiplex PCR; TCRdb's copy has only in-frame clones and leaves some out. V and J calls and clone size are as listed in that table; D and trimming were resolved from the DNA. The sample records about 1.5 million clones, 95% to 99% being singletons.

Sequencing input: naive CD4+ T cells sorted from blood. The subset is: CD45RA+ positively selected. The V gene is TRBV5-1, the J gene TRBJ2-7, with 11 bases aligning to TRBD2. The TCR was taken from a man younger than 45 in good health. Written as DNA, the CDR3 is TGCGCCAGCAGCTTGGGACTAGCGGGACCGAGTGGGTACGAGCAGTACTTC. Its translation is CASSLGLAGPSGYEQYF. Complete variable domain (other parts from reference TRBV5-1 and TRBJ2-7): KAGVTQTPRYLIKTRGQQVTLSCSPISGHRSVSWYQQTPGQGLQFLFEYFSETQRNKGNFPGRFSGRQFSNSRSEMNVSTLELGDSALYLCASSLGLAGPSGYEQYFGPGTRLTVT.